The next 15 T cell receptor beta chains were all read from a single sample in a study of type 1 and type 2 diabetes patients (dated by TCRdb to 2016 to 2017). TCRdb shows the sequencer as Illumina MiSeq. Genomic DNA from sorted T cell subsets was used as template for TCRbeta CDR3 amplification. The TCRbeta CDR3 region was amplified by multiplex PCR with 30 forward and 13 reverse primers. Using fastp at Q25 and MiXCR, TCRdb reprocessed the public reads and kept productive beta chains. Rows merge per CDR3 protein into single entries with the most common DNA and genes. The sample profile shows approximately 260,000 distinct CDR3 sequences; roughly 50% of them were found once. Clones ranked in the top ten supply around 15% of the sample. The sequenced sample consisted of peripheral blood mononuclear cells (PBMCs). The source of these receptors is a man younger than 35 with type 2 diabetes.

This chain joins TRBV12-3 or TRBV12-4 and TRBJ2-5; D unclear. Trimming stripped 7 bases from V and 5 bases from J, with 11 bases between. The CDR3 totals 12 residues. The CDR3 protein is CASTKAQETQYF. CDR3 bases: TGTGCCAGCACCAAGGCGCAGGAGACCCAGTACTTC.

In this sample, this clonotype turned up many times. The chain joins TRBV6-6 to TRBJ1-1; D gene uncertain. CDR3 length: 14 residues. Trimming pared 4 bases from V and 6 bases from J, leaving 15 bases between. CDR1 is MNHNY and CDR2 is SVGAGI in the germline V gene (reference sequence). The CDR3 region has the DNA TGTGCCAGCAGTTCGGCCGGCGTTAGGGCTGAAGCTTTCTTT. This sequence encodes CASSSAGVRAEAFF.

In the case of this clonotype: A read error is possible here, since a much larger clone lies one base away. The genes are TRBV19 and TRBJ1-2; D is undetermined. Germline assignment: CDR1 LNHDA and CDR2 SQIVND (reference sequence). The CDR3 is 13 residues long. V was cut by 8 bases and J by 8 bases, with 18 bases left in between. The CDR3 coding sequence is TGTGCCAGTTCGGGAACAGAGGTATTCGGCTACACCTTC. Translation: CASSGTEVFGYTF.

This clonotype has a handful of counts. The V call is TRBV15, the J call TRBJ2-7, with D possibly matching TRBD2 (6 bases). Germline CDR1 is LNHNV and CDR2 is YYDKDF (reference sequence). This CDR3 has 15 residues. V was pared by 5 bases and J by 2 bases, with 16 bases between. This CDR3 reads CATSAGTSLTYEQYF. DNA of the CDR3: TGTGCCACCAGCGCCGGGACTTCGCTTACCTACGAGCAGTACTTC.

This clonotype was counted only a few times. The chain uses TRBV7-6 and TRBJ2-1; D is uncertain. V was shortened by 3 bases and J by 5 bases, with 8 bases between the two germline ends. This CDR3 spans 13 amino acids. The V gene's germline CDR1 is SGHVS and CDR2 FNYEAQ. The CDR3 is CASSLGTHNEQFF. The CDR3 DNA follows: TGTGCCAGCAGCTTGGGTACCCACAATGAGCAGTTCTTC.

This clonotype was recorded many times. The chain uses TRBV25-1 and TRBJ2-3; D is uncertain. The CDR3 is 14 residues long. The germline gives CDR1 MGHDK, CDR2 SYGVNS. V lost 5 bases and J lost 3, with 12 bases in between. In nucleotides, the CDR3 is TGTGCCAGCAGTAAAACAAGCCCAACAGATACGCAGTATTTT. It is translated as CASSKTSPTDTQYF.

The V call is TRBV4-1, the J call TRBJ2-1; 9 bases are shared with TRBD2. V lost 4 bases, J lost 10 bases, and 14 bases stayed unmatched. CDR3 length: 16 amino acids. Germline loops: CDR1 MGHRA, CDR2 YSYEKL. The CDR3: CASSLPSGTLLGEQFF. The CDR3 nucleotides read TGCGCCAGCAGCCTTCCTAGCGGGACTCTGCTGGGGGAGCAGTTCTTC.

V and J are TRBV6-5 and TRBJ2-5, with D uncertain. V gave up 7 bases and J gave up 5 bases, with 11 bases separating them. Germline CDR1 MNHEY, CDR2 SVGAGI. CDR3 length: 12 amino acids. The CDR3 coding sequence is TGTGCCAGCATGGGGATGGGGGAGACCCAGTACTTC. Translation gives CASMGMGETQYF.

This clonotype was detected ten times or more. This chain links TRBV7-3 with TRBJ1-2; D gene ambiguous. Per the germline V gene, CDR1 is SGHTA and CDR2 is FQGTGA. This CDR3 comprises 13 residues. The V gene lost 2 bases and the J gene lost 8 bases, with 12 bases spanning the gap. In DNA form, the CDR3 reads TGTGCCAGCAGCTTATCGGTGGGGAAAGGCTACACCTTC. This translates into CASSLSVGKGYTF.

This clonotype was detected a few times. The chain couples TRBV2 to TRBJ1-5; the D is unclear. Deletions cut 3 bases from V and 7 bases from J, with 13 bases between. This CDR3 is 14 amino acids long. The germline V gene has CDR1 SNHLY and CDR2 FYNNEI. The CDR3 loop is CASSDTGGWQPQHF. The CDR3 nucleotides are TGTGCCAGCAGTGATACGGGTGGTTGGCAGCCCCAGCATTTT. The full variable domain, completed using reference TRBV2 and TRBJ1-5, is EPEVTQTPSHQVTQMGQEVILRCVPISNHLYFYWYRQILGQKVEFLVSFYNNEISEKSEIFDDQFSVERPDGSNFTLKIRSTKLEDSAMYFCASSDTGGWQPQHFGDGTRLSIL.

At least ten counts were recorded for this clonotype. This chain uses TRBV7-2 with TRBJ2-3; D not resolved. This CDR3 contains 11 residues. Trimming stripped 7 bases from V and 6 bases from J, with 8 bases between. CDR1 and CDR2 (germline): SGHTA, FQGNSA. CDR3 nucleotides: TGTGCCAGCACTCTCGCGGATACGCAGTATTTT. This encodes CASTLADTQYF.

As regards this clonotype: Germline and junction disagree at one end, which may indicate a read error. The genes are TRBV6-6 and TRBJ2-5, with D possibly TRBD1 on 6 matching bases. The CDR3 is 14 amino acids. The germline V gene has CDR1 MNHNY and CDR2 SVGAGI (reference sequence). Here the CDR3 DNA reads TGTGCCAACAGTTACCAGGGGCGCAGAGAGACCCAGTACTTC. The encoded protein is CANSYQGRRETQYF.

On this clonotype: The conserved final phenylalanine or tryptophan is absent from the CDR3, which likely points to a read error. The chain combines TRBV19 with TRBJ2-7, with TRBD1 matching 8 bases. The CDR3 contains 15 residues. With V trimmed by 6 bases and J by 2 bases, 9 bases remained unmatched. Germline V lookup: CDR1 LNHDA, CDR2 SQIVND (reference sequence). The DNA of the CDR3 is TGTGCCAGTAGACTCATTGCAGGGGGCGCCTACGAGCAGTACTAC. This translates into CASRLIAGGAYEQYY.

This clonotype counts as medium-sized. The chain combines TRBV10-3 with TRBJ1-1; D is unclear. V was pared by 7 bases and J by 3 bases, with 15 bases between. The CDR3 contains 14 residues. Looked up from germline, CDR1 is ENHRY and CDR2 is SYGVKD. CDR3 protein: CAIKEVGLDTEAFF. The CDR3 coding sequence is TGTGCCATCAAGGAAGTAGGGTTGGACACTGAAGCTTTCTTT.

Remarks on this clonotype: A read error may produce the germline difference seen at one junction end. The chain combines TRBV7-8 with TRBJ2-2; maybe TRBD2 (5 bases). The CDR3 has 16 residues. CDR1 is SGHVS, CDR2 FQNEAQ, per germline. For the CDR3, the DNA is TGTGCCAGCAGCTCCTCCGTCGGACCCAACACCGGGGAGCTGTCTTTT. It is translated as CASSSSVGPNTGELSF.